The 18 T cell receptor beta chains below come from one sample, sequenced in a study of blood T cell repertoires in COVID-19. Sequenced by immunoSEQ multiplex PCR; TCRdb stores in-frame clones only, minus some. The sample shows roughly 150,000 clones, 76% of them seen only once. The source material was peripheral blood. The receptors come from an elderly woman with acute or convalescent COVID-19.

V and J are TRBV5-1 and TRBJ2-1; 10 nucleotides align to TRBD1. The CDR3 consists of 15 residues. Germline V gene data show CDR1 as SGHRS and CDR2 as YFSETQ. Trimming took 7 bases from V and 6 from J; bases not matched to a gene: 10. CDR3 loop: CASQPGQGLFNEQFF. The CDR3 region has the DNA TGCGCCAGCCAACCGGGACAGGGGCTATTCAATGAGCAGTTCTTC.

V is TRBV5-5 and J is TRBJ2-2; TRBD2 matches at 7 bases. Germline assignment: CDR1 SGHKS and CDR2 YYEKEE (reference sequence). The CDR3 covers 15 residues. V was clipped by 4 bases and J by 2 bases; unmatched bases: 5. The CDR3 here is CASSPGGTNTGELFF. The CDR3 DNA sequence: TGTGCCAGCAGCCCGGGAGGCACTAACACCGGGGAGCTGTTTTTT.

This clone has only one observation. This chain links TRBV7-9 with TRBJ2-1, with 10 nucleotides matching TRBD2. The germline gives CDR1 SEHNR, CDR2 FQNEAQ (reference sequence). The V segment lost 6 bases and the J segment 7 bases; nucleotides outside the gene matches: 12. The CDR3 covers 16 residues. CDR3 protein: CASSSLAGYRWNEQFF. CDR3 in DNA: TGTGCCAGCAGTTCACTAGCGGGGTACCGATGGAATGAGCAGTTCTTC.

The rearrangement uses TRBV18 and TRBJ1-1, with 8 positions matching TRBD1. From germline, CDR1 is KGHSH and CDR2 LQKENI. The junction had 7 bases not matched to a gene; V was cut back by 0 bases and J by 1 base. This CDR3 has 17 residues. The CDR3 is CASSPPWQGASNTEAFF. CDR3 in DNA: TGTGCCAGCTCACCACCGTGGCAGGGGGCATCGAACACTGAAGCTTTCTTT.

Note on this clone: One junction end does not reproduce the germline sequence, and a read error may be involved. V is TRBV30 and J is TRBJ1-2; D gene uncertain. In germline, CDR1 is GTSNPN, CDR2 SVGIG (reference sequence). The CDR3 spans 11 residues. The CDR3 DNA sequence: TGTGCCTGGAGTTCCGAGGCCCACGCCTACTTC. This sequence encodes CAWSSEAHAYF.

This chain links TRBV7-2 with TRBJ2-2, with a tentative D call TRBD2 (6 bases). Deletions cut 3 bases from V and 1 base from J, with 12 bases between. CDR3 length: 16 residues. Per germline, CDR1 SGHTA and CDR2 FQGNSA. CDR3 amino acids: CASSLDGGENTGELFF. DNA of the CDR3: TGTGCCAGCAGCTTGGACGGGGGAGAGAACACCGGGGAGCTGTTTTTT.

This clone occurred a few times. The J gene is TRBJ1-2, the V gene TRBV12-3 or TRBV12-4; D gene unclear. The CDR3 is made up of 12 amino acids. The germline V and J ends were trimmed by 8 bases and 4 bases, with 11 bases remaining between them. The CDR3 sequence: CASRSAGYGYTF. CDR3 coding DNA: TGTGCCAGCCGTAGTGCCGGCTATGGCTACACCTTC.

The genes are TRBV29-1 and TRBJ2-7, with 10 positions matching TRBD1. CDR3 size: 12 residues. CDR1 and CDR2 (germline): SQVTM, ANQGSEA. Losses at the gene ends were 5 bases for V and 6 bases for J; bases not matched to a gene: 4. CDR3 sequence: CSVPGTGVEQYF. The DNA of the CDR3 is TGCAGCGTTCCCGGGACAGGGGTCGAGCAGTACTTC.

This clone was seen only a few times. V is TRBV5-6 and J is TRBJ1-4; 9 nucleotides line up with TRBD1. Germline values: CDR1 SGHDT, CDR2 YYEEEE. The CDR3 covers 15 residues. V trimming: 0 bases; J trimming: 3 bases; junction bases outside the gene matches: 0. CDR3 sequence (DNA): TGTGCCAGCAGCTTGGGACAGGGGGCTAATGAAAAACTGTTTTTT. Translation gives CASSLGQGANEKLFF.

The J gene is TRBJ1-5, the V gene TRBV29-1; the D is unclear. Germline-derived CDR1 and CDR2 are SQVTM and ANQGSEA. With 5 bases removed from V and 6 bases from J, the gap between germline ends came to 17 bases. The CDR3 covers 14 residues. This CDR3 reads CSVSGLTLGQPQHF. CDR3 coding DNA: TGCAGCGTTTCGGGTTTGACGTTGGGTCAGCCCCAGCATTTT.

The V call is TRBV6-5, the J call TRBJ1-1; D unclear. V gave up 5 bases and J gave up 1 base, with 8 bases separating them. The CDR3 runs 13 residues. Germline assignment: CDR1 MNHEY and CDR2 SVGAGI. Written as DNA, the CDR3 is TGTGCCAGCAGTACAGACGGGAACACTGAAGCTTTCTTT. It is translated as CASSTDGNTEAFF.

This clone was recorded a few times. The J gene is TRBJ1-1, the V gene TRBV4-1, with a weak D call TRBD1 (6 bases). This CDR3 comprises 14 residues. Trimming pared 3 bases from V and 4 bases from J, leaving 12 bases between. Germline lookup yields CDR1 MGHRA and CDR2 YSYEKL. The CDR3 sequence is CASSQGALGTEAFF. CDR3 DNA sequence: TGCGCCAGCAGCCAGGGGGCGCTAGGCACTGAAGCTTTCTTT.

The V and J genes are TRBV7-8 and TRBJ1-3, with D hard to call. This CDR3 has 15 amino acids. Germline V gene data show CDR1 as SGHVS and CDR2 as FQNEAQ. Deletions cut 1 base from V and 0 bases from J, with 7 bases between. The CDR3 DNA follows: TGTGCCAGCAGCTTAGGGGGAGACTCTGGAAACACCATATATTTT. Its protein is CASSLGGDSGNTIYF.

V usage is TRBV7-3 and J usage is TRBJ1-6; the match to TRBD1 covers 8 bases. The V gene end was trimmed by 5 bases and the J gene end by 3 bases; junction bases not matched to a gene: 9. CDR1 and CDR2 (germline): SGHTA, FQGTGA. The CDR3 has 17 residues. CDR3 sequence reads: CASSEGTTGVYNSPLHF. The CDR3 coding sequence is TGTGCCAGCAGCGAGGGAACGACAGGGGTCTATAATTCACCCCTCCACTTT.

The V gene is TRBV6-1, the J gene TRBJ2-1; 9 bases line up with TRBD2. CDR3 length equals 15 residues. The germline V gene encodes CDR1 MNHNS and CDR2 SASEGT. The V and J ends lost 4 bases and 2 bases, in that order; junction bases with no gene match: 3. In DNA form, the CDR3 reads TGTGCCAGCAGTGCAGCGGGAGGTACCTACAATGAGCAGTTCTTC. This translates into CASSAAGGTYNEQFF.

The chain uses TRBV27 and TRBJ1-2; a possible D gene is TRBD1 (6 bases). Trimming removed 10 bases from V and 8 bases from J, with 17 bases in between. This CDR3 region has 12 residues. The V gene's germline CDR1 is MNHEY and CDR2 SMNVEV (reference sequence). The CDR3 loop is CATPAGDRGYTF. The CDR3 nucleotides read TGTGCCACCCCGGCAGGGGATCGGGGCTACACCTTC.

This chain links TRBV5-6 with TRBJ2-7; D gene unclear. Germline V gene lookup returns CDR1 SGHDT and CDR2 YYEEEE. The CDR3 is made up of 12 amino acids. V was trimmed by 3 bases and J by 3 bases, leaving 7 bases between them. CDR3: CASSSYSYEQYF. DNA of the CDR3: TGTGCCAGCAGCTCGTACAGCTACGAGCAGTACTTC.

The V call is TRBV9, the J call TRBJ2-3, with 9 bases aligning to TRBD2. Trimming at V came to 0 bases and at J to 2 bases, leaving 7 bases not matched to a gene. Germline V gene data show CDR1 as SGDLS and CDR2 as YYNGEE. This CDR3 is 17 amino acids long. CDR3 region: CASSVALAGTFTDTQYF. DNA of the CDR3: TGTGCCAGCAGCGTAGCTCTAGCGGGAACATTCACAGATACGCAGTATTTT.